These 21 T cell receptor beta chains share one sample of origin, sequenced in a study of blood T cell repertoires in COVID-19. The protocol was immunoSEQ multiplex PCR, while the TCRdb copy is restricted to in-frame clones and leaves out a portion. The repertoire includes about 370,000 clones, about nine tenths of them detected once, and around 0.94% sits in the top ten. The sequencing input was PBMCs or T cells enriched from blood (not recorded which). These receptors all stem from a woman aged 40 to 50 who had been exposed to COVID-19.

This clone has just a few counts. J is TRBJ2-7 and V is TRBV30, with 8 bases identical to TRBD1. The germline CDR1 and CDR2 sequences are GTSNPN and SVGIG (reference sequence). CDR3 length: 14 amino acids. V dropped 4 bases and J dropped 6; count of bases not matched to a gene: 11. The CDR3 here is CAWTTGAGRSEQYF. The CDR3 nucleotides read TGTGCCTGGACGACAGGGGCGGGTAGATCCGAGCAGTACTTC.

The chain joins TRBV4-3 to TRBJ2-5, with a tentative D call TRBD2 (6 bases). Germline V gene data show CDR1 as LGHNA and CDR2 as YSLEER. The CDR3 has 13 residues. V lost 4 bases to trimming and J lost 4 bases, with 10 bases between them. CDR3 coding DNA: TGCGCCAGCAGCCCTCTCGGGGGAGAGACCCAGTACTTC. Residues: CASSPLGGETQYF.

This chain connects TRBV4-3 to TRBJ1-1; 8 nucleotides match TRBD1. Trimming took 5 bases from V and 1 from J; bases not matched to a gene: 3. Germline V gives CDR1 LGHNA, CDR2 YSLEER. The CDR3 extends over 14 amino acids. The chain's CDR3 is CASSTGQGNTEAFF. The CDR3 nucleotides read TGCGCCAGCAGCACAGGACAGGGGAACACTGAAGCTTTCTTT.

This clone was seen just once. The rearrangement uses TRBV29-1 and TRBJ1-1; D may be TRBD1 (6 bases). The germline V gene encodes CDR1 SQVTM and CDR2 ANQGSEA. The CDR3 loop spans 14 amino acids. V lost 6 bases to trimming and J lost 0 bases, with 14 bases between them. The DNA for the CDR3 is TGCAGCGTCGCCCGCAGGGGTATGAACACTGAAGCTTTCTTT. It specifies CSVARRGMNTEAFF.

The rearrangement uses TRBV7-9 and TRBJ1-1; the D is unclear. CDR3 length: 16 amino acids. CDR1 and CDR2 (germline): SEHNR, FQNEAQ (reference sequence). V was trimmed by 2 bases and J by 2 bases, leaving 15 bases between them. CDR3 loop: CASSLWAHRPNTEAFF. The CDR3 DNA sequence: TGTGCCAGCAGCTTATGGGCTCACAGACCAAACACTGAAGCTTTCTTT.

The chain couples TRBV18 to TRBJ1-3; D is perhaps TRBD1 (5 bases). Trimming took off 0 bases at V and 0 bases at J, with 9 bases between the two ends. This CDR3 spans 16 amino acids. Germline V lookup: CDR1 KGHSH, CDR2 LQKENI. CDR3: CASSPPPTGSGNTIYF. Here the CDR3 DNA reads TGTGCCAGCTCACCACCGCCAACAGGCTCTGGAAACACCATATATTTT.

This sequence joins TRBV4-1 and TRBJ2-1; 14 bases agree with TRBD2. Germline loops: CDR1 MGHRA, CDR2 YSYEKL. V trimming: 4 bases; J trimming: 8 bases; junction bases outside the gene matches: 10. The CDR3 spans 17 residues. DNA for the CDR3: TGCGCCAGCAGCCTTTTCCTGGGACTAGCGGGAGTCTATGAGCAGTTCTTC. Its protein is CASSLFLGLAGVYEQFF.

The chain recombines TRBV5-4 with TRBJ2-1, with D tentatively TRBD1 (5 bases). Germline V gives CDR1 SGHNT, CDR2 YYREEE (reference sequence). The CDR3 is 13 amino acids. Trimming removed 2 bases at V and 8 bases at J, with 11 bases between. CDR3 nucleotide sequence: TGTGCCAGCAGCTTCAGCAGGGTTGATGAGCAGTTCTTC. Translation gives CASSFSRVDEQFF. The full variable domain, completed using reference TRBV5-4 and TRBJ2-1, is ETGVTQSPTHLIKTRGQQVTLRCSSQSGHNTVSWYQQALGQGPQFIFQYYREEENGRGNFPPRFSGLQFPNYSSELNVNALELDDSALYLCASSFSRVDEQFFGPGTRLTVL.

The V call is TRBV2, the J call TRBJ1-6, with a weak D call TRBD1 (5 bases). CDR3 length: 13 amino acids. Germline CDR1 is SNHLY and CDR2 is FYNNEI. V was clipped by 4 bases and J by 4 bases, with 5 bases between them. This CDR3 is CASSGQYNSPLHF. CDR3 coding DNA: TGTGCCAGCAGTGGACAGTATAATTCACCCCTCCACTTT.

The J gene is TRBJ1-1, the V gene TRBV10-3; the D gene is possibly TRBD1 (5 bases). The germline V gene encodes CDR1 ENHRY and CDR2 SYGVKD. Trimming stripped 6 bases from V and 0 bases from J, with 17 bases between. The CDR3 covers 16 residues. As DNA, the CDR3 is TGTGCCATCAGGGGGGACTGGCTTGGGATGAACACTGAAGCTTTCTTT. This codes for CAIRGDWLGMNTEAFF.

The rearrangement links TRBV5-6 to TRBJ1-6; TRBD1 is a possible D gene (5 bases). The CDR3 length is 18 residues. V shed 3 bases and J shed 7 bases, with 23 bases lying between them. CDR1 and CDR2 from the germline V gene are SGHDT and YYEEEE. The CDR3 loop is CASSSIQGPGGRNSPLHF. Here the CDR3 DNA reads TGTGCCAGCAGCTCCATTCAGGGCCCGGGGGGGAGAAATTCACCCCTCCACTTT.

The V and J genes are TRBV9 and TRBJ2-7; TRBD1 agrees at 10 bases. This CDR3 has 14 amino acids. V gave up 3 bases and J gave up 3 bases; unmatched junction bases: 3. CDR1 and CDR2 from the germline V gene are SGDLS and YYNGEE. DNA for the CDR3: TGTGCCAGCAGCGCGGGACAGGGGAACTACGAGCAGTACTTC. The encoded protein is CASSAGQGNYEQYF.

DNA of the CDR3: TGTGCCAGTAGAAACAGGGCCACCTACGAGCAGTACTTC. Protein sequence: CASRNRATYEQYF. V and J are TRBV19 and TRBJ2-7; a possible D gene is TRBD1 (6 bases). CDR3 length equals 13 residues. V was cut by 6 bases and J by 2 bases, with 11 bases left in between. Germline V gene data show CDR1 as LNHDA and CDR2 as SQIVND (reference sequence).

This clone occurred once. This CDR3 is CASSWSRGGGNEQFF. The CDR3 DNA follows: TGTGCCAGCAGTTGGTCTCGGGGGGGTGGCAATGAGCAGTTCTTC. This chain connects TRBV6-5 to TRBJ2-1; 8 positions agree with TRBD2. The CDR3 has 15 amino acids. Germline V CDR1 and CDR2: MNHEY, SVGAGI. V shed 4 bases and J 6 bases; nucleotides not matched to a gene: 8.

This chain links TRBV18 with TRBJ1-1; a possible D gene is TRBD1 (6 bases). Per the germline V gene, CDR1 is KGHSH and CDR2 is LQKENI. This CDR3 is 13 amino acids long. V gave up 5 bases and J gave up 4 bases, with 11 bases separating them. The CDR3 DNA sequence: TGTGCCAGCTCAAACAGGGAAGGCACTGAAGCTTTCTTT. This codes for CASSNREGTEAFF. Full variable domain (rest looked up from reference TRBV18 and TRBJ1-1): NAGVMQNPRHLVRRRGQEARLRCSPMKGHSHVYWYRQLPEEGLKFMVYLQKENIIDESGMPKERFSAEFPKEGPSILRIQQVVRGDSAAYFCASSNREGTEAFFGQGTRLTVV.

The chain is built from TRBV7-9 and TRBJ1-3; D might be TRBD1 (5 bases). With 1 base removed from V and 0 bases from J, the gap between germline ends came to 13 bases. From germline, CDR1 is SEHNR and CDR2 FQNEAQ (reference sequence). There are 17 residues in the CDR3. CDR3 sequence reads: CASSLVVTTDSGNTIYF. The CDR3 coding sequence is TGTGCCAGCAGCTTAGTGGTAACGACAGACTCTGGAAACACCATATATTTT. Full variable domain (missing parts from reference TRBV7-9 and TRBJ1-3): DTGVSQNPRHKITKRGQNVTFRCDPISEHNRLYWYRQTLGQGPEFLTYFQNEAQLEKSRLLSDRFSAERPKGSFSTLEIQRTEQGDSAMYLCASSLVVTTDSGNTIYFGEGSWLTVV.

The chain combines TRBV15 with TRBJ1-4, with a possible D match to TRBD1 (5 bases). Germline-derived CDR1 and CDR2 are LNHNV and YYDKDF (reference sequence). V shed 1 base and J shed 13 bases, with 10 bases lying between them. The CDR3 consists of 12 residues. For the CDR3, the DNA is TGTGCCACCAGCAGAGCGGGGGGGTTACTGTTTTTT. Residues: CATSRAGGLLFF.

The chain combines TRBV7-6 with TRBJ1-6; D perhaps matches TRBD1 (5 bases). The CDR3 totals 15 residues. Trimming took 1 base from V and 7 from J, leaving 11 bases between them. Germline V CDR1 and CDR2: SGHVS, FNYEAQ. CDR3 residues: CASSLGRARNSPLHF. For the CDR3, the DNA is TGTGCCAGCAGCTTAGGCAGGGCTAGAAATTCACCCCTCCACTTT.

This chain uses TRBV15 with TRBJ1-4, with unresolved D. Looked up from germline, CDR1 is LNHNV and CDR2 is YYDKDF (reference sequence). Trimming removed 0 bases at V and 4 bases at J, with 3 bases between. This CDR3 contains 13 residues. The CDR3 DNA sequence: TGTGCCACCAGCAGAGATATTAATGAAAAACTGTTTTTT. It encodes CATSRDINEKLFF. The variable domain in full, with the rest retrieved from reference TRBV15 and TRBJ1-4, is DAMVIQNPRYQVTQFGKPVTLSCSQTLNHNVMYWYQQKSSQAPKLLFHYYDKDFNNEADTPDNFQSRRPNTSFCFLDIRSPGLGDTAMYLCATSRDINEKLFFGSGTQLSVL.

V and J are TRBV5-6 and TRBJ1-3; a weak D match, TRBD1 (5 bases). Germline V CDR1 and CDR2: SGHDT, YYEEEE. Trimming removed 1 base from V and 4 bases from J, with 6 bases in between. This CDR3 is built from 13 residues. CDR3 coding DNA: TGTGCCAGCAGCTTGCAGGGAGGAAACACCATATATTTT. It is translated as CASSLQGGNTIYF.

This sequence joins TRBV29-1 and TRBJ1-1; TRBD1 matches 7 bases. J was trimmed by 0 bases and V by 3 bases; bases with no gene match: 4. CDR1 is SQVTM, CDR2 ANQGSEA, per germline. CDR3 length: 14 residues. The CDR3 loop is CSVDIQGLNTEAFF. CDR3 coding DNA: TGCAGCGTTGACATACAGGGGCTGAACACTGAAGCTTTCTTT. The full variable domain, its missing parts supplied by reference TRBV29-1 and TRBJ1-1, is SAVISQKPSRDICQRGTSLTIQCQVDSQVTMMFWYRQQPGQSLTLIATANQGSEATYESGFVIDKFPISRPNLTFSTLTVSNMSPEDSSIYLCSVDIQGLNTEAFFGQGTRLTVV.